This T cell receptor (beta chain) comes out of a study of cytomegalovirus exposure and HLA in healthy donors. Notes on the study in general: After further analysis at a later stage, 17,000 or so TCR beta sequences were associated with HLA alleles at 0.05 false discovery rate. In an earlier analysis, in about 530 donors, most V segments appeared productive either ~90% or ~30% of the time. In the analysis, some V segments, TRBV6-2 and TRBV6-3 included, were excluded as indistinguishable.

In germline, CDR1 is SGHRS, CDR2 YFSETQ. V trimming: 4 bases; J trimming: 0 bases; junction bases outside the gene matches: 9. This CDR3 has 17 residues. Points on this clone: Its antigen is currently unknown.

The PCR employed 60 Vbeta primers together with 13 Jbeta primers. Using immunoSEQ multiplex PCR, the repertoire was profiled, and TCRdb retains in-frame clones only, with some absent. The listing contains around 76,000 clones. The donors were healthy bone marrow donors. This TCR was sampled from a woman aged 55-70 years in good health and CMV-seronegative. V usage is TRBV5-1 and J usage is TRBJ2-5, with 10 bases lining up with TRBD2. The sequencing sample was made of PBMCs. The CDR3 nucleotides read TGCGCCAGCAGCCGGACTAGCGGATCCTCGTACCAAGAGACCCAGTACTTC. This translates into CASSRTSGSSYQETQYF.